The 5 T cell receptor beta chains below come from one sample, sequenced in a study of T cell responses to AZD1222 COVID-19 vaccine. Some clones are missing from TCRdb's copy, which holds only in-frame ones; the method was immunoSEQ multiplex PCR. The table includes about 110,000 clones, approximately 88% detected once. The input for sequencing was peripheral blood, taken on day 0 of AZD1222 vaccination. The receptor set was obtained from an adult in good health.

The chain couples TRBV5-8 to TRBJ2-1, with 12 nucleotides matching TRBD2. The CDR3 totals 16 residues. Germline values: CDR1 SGHTS, CDR2 YDEGEE. V dropped 4 bases and J dropped 9; count of bases not matched to a gene: 11. The CDR3 DNA is TGTGCCAGCAGCCTAAGACTAGCGGGAGTCGTCATTGAGCAGTTCTTC. Translated: CASSLRLAGVVIEQFF.

This chain joins TRBV7-2 and TRBJ1-5; the match to TRBD1 covers 7 bases. Trimming at V came to 2 bases and at J to 6 bases, leaving 10 bases not matched to a gene. Looked up from germline, CDR1 is SGHTA and CDR2 is FQGNSA. The length of the CDR3 is 16 residues. The CDR3, as DNA: TGTGCCAGCAGCTTAAGCGGGACAGCTCCCGGTCAGCCCCAGCATTTT. Encoded protein: CASSLSGTAPGQPQHF. Variable domain in full (rest from reference TRBV7-2 and TRBJ1-5): GAGVSQSPSNKVTEKGKDVELRCDPISGHTALYWYRQSLGQGLEFLIYFQGNSAPDKSGLPSDRFSAERTGGSVSTLTIQRTQQEDSAVYLCASSLSGTAPGQPQHFGDGTRLSIL.

The chain joins TRBV6-5 to TRBJ1-1; 9 bases are shared with TRBD1. V lost 6 bases and J lost 8; bases outside the gene matches: 13. CDR1 is MNHEY, CDR2 SVGAGI, per germline. There are 15 residues in the CDR3. The CDR3, as DNA: TGTGCCAGCAGCTACCCCGGGACAGGGACGCGCGAAGCTTTCTTT. This sequence encodes CASSYPGTGTREAFF.

The V gene is TRBV18, the J gene TRBJ2-2, with D possibly being TRBD1 or TRBD2 (5 bases each). The germline CDR1 and CDR2 sequences are KGHSH and LQKENI. This CDR3 has 15 residues. V lost 2 bases and J lost 5, with 12 bases in between. In DNA form, the CDR3 reads TGTGCCAGCTCACCAAGGGGAGAAGGGACCGGGGAGCTGTTTTTT. It translates to CASSPRGEGTGELFF.

The chain links TRBV2 to TRBJ1-4; TRBD1 agrees at 8 bases. The trim removed 4 bases at V and 7 bases at J, leaving 5 bases unmatched. The germline gives CDR1 SNHLY, CDR2 FYNNEI. This CDR3 contains 14 residues. DNA of the CDR3: TGTGCCAGCAGTGTAAGACAGGGGCCTGAAAAACTGTTTTTT. This codes for CASSVRQGPEKLFF. Drawing the rest from reference TRBV2 and TRBJ1-4, the complete variable domain is EPEVTQTPSHQVTQMGQEVILRCVPISNHLYFYWYRQILGQKVEFLVSFYNNEISEKSEIFDDQFSVERPDGSNFTLKIRSTKLEDSAMYFCASSVRQGPEKLFFGSGTQLSVL.